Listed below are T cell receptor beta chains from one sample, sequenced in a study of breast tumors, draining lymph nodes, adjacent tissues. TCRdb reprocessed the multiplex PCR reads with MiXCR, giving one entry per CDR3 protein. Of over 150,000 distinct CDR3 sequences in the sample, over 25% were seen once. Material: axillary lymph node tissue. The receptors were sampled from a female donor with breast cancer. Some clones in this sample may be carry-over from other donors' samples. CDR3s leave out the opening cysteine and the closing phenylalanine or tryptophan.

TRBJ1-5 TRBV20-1 SATKTGGRNQPQH
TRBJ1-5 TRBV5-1 ASSPGDNQPQH
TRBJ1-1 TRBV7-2 ASSLAGEHTEAF
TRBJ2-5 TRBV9 ASSVGGHETQY
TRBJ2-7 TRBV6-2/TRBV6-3 ASSNTEGQGAKYEQY
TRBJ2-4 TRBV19 ASSTSKGQALAKNIQY
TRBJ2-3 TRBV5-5 ASSPTSRGGDTQY
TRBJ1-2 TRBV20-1 SASGQGQGYT
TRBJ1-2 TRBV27 ASSLRGIGYT
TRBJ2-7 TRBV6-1 ASSETSGREGEQY
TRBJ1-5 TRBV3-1 ASSQGAGGRQPQH
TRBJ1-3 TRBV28 ASSRVDRNTIY
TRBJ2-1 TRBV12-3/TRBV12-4 ASSLGWVNNEQF